Detailed here is one T cell receptor (beta chain). The sample originates from a study of shared clonotypes between healthy human individuals. Study context: Donor ages ranged 18 to 49 years: a couple of women, a few men.

All donors qualified as healthy HIV-negative adults and had experienced no recent acute infections or vaccinations. This CDR3 region has 14 residues. Germline-derived CDR1 and CDR2 are SEHNR and FQNEAQ (reference sequence). V was clipped by 5 bases and J by 5 bases; unmatched bases: 8. Sequenced by immunoSEQ multiplex PCR; TCRdb stores in-frame clones only, minus some. Of some 790,000 clones in the sample, roughly 72% were seen once. This chain joins TRBV7-9 and TRBJ2-5; TRBD1 matches 7 bases. The origin of this receptor is a young woman in good health. Material: memory CD4+ T cells sorted from blood. Subset meaning: CD45RA-negative fraction. CDR3 protein: CASSVAGGGETQYF. As DNA, the CDR3 is TGTGCCAGCAGCGTTGCAGGGGGTGGGGAGACCCAGTACTTC.